The following is a TCR beta chain sequence with its context. Method: immunoSEQ multiplex PCR; TCRdb's copy keeps in-frame clones and lacks some. Of roughly 170,000 clones listed, around 88% are singletons. CDR1 SEHNR and CDR2 FQNEAQ come from the germline V gene (reference sequence). With 5 bases clipped from V and 1 base from J, the junction kept 7 bases outside the gene matches. This CDR3 comprises 15 residues. These data belong to a study of control samples from healthy donors and cancer patients. The sequenced sample was blood. The chain recombines TRBV7-9 with TRBJ2-5; TRBD1 aligns across 7 bases. This TCR was recovered from a woman aged 25 to 39 in good health. CDR3 amino acids: CASSPQDRTQETQYF. The CDR3 DNA reads as TGTGCCAGCAGCCCCCAGGACAGGACCCAAGAGACCCAGTACTTC.